This T cell receptor (beta chain) was sequenced in a study of blood T cells in healthy people across ages. At the level of the study: Template switching captured about one barcoded beta molecule per two T cells.

Germline-derived CDR1 and CDR2 are SGHRS and YFSETQ. This CDR3 has 13 residues. Study-level results: There were more naive CD4+ cells and higher diversity in long-lived donors than in aged donors. Donor CMV status, an unknown factor, possibly confounded changes in expanded clonotypes.

Next came a second PCR, run for about 7 to 12 cycles, which used a sample-barcoded 5' primer along with a J-beta primer mix. MiXCR was run by TCRdb on the 5' RACE reads, yielding one entry per CDR3 protein. Among roughly 570,000 distinct CDR3 sequences, roughly 28% were seen once, and the ten largest hold about 18%. This clonotype was seen only a few times. Its antigen is as yet unknown. The origin of this receptor is a woman in her seventies in good health. The chain couples TRBV5-1 to TRBJ2-5; the D is unclear. The J call may be incorrect, as the DNA end agrees better with TRBJ2-1. The sequenced material came from blood. CDR3 DNA: TGCGCCAGCAGCTTCGGGCAGATCAATGAGCAGTTCTTC. Amino acids: CASSFGQINEQFF.